This TCR beta chain came from a study of response to subunit inactivated influenza vaccine. In regard to this clonotype: Its specificity is not known.

Whole-study findings and limits: The study's authors posited that every seasonal influenza vaccination enlists few new T cells.

This CDR3 has 14 amino acids. Germline assignment: CDR1 LNHNV and CDR2 YYDKDF (reference sequence). Trimming took 1 base from V and 4 from J, leaving 8 bases between them. TCRdb reprocessed the RT-PCR reads with MiXCR, giving one entry per CDR3 protein. The repertoire holds 500,000 or so distinct CDR3 sequences, with 15% to 20% as singletons. The material was CD4+ T cells sorted from PBMCs, obtained less than 30 months after vaccination. The TCR sequence derives from a man between 45 and 75 years old who received an inactivated influenza vaccine. The chain is built from TRBV15 and TRBJ2-1; D is possibly TRBD1 or TRBD2 (5 bases each). DNA for the CDR3: TGTGCCACCAGCAGAGGGGACCCTTACAATGAGCAGTTCTTC. Its translation is CATSRGDPYNEQFF. The full variable domain, its missing parts supplied by reference TRBV15 and TRBJ2-1, is DAMVIQNPRYQVTQFGKPVTLSCSQTLNHNVMYWYQQKSSQAPKLLFHYYDKDFNNEADTPDNFQSRRPNTSFCFLDIRSPGLGDTAMYLCATSRGDPYNEQFFGPGTRLTVL.